The source of this T cell receptor beta chain is a study of T-cell memory formation after mild COVID-19. Across the whole study: Clustering of TCRs was largely donor specific. Study results and caveats: The finding that pre-infection memory included some responding clones suggested that cross-reactive memory joined. CD4/CD8 balance characterized clones contracting day 15 to 85, and CD4+ skew characterized later expanders.

Using constant-segment primers, 5'RACE produced TCR alpha and TCR beta cDNA libraries carrying sample barcodes and UMIs. TCRdb used MiXCR to reprocess the 5' RACE reads, holding one entry per CDR3 protein. The table includes about 160,000 distinct CDR3 sequences, 31% detected once. A remark on this clonotype: What it binds is unknown.

This clonotype was obtained from an adult woman who had mild COVID-19 (a few samples of this study predate the infection). Cell type and time point are not known. Sequencing was done on a sample of PBMCs or a T cell subset sorted from them (not recorded which).

The CDR3 DNA reads as TGCAGCGTCTGGGAACAGGGACGCTACTACAATGAGCAGTTCTTC. Protein sequence: CSVWEQGRYYNEQFF. The chain has TRBV29-1 and TRBJ2-1, with D maybe TRBD1 (6 bases). The CDR3 runs 15 residues. The V end lost 6 bases, the J end lost 3 bases, and 18 bases lay between the germline ends. Germline V gene sequence: CDR1 SQVTM, CDR2 ANQGSEA.